Each of the 18 T cell receptor beta chains below was sequenced from the same sample in a study of T cells after yellow fever vaccination. TCRdb reanalysed the 5' RACE reads using MiXCR and keeps one entry per CDR3 protein. The sample holds 30,000 or so distinct CDR3 sequences; 6.5% to 8.5% are singletons and the top ten take less than 25%. Source: PBMCs, either bulk or a sorted T-cell subset (CD4+, CD8+, memory, or dextramer-sorted; not recorded which), taken on the day of the first yellow fever vaccination. These receptors were taken from a man aged 18 to 35 who received the YFV17D yellow fever vaccine.

Comments on this clonotype: This may be a read error: a much more frequent sequence differs by one nucleotide. The gene calls are TRBV7-2 and TRBJ2-2; possibly TRBD1 for D (5 bases). Trimming removed 6 bases from V and 4 bases from J, with 9 bases in between. The germline CDR1 and CDR2 sequences are SGHTA and FQGNSA. This CDR3 has 13 residues. Here the CDR3 reads CASRDRGTGELFF. The CDR3 bases are TGTGCCAGCAGGGATAGGGGCACCGGGGAGCTGTTTTTT.

This clonotype was detected ten times or more. The gene calls are TRBV5-6 and TRBJ2-4; 7 bases fit TRBD1. This CDR3 region has 14 residues. Trimming took 7 bases from V and 1 from J; bases not matched to a gene: 5. Germline CDR1 reads SGHDT; CDR2 reads YYEEEE. The CDR3 coding sequence is TGTGCCAGCGGGACAGAATCGGCCAAAAACATTCAGTACTTC. This translates into CASGTESAKNIQYF.

This clonotype was recorded at least ten times. The chain recombines TRBV7-2 with TRBJ2-7; 7 nucleotides agree with TRBD2. V shed 4 bases and J 2 bases; nucleotides not matched to a gene: 5. CDR1 is SGHTA, CDR2 FQGNSA, per germline. This CDR3 comprises 14 residues. The CDR3 DNA reads as TGTGCCAGCAGCTACCAGACTAGCACCTACGAGCAGTACGTC. As protein: CASSYQTSTYEQYV.

This clonotype occurred many times. V is TRBV5-5 and J is TRBJ1-5; D is uncertain. CDR3 length equals 16 residues. V was clipped by 4 bases and J by 0 bases, with 14 bases between them. CDR1 and CDR2 (germline): SGHKS, YYEKEE (reference sequence). This CDR3 is CASSLEDQVSNQPQHF. CDR3 coding DNA: TGTGCCAGCAGCCTTGAGGATCAGGTTAGCAATCAGCCCCAGCATTTT.

The V call is TRBV2, the J call TRBJ2-5, with TRBD2 matching 15 bases. V lost 11 bases, J lost 4 bases, and 11 bases stayed unmatched. Germline CDR1 is SNHLY and CDR2 is FYNNEI. The CDR3 runs 16 residues. The CDR3 DNA reads as TGTGCCTCACGCGGGACTAGCGGGGGGCGACGAGAGACCCAGTACTTC. This encodes CASRGTSGGRRETQYF.

This clonotype was detected ten times or more. V and J are TRBV3-1 and TRBJ1-2; unclear D gene. The CDR3 covers 15 residues. CDR1 and CDR2 from the germline V gene are LGHDT and YNNKEL (reference sequence). V was cut by 1 base and J by 4 bases, with 13 bases left in between. The CDR3 DNA reads TGTGCCAGCAGCCAAGGGAGAGCTAAGCCCTATGGCTACACCTTC. It codes for CASSQGRAKPYGYTF.

This clonotype was seen ten or more times. This rearrangement joins TRBV7-3 to TRBJ2-5, with 11 bases fitting TRBD2. The length of the CDR3 is 15 residues. Unmatched junction bases numbered 4, after V lost 5 bases and J lost 2 bases. Germline CDR1 reads SGHTA; CDR2 reads FQGTGA. The CDR3 DNA follows: TGTGCCAGCAGCCGGACTAGCGGGCTGCAAGAGACCCAGTACTTC. This sequence encodes CASSRTSGLQETQYF.

Comments on this clonotype: A single base separates this from a much larger clone, so it may be a read error. The V gene is TRBV7-2, the J gene TRBJ1-1; perhaps TRBD1 as D (5 bases). The CDR3 runs 15 residues. Trimming pared 5 bases from V and 4 bases from J, leaving 17 bases between. Germline V CDR1 and CDR2: SGHTA, FQGNSA. The chain's CDR3 is CASSPGRGKITEAFF. DNA for the CDR3: TGTGCCAGCAGCCCGGGACGGGGGAAGATCACTGAAGCTTTCTTT.

This clonotype was seen many times. The rearrangement joins TRBV20-1 to TRBJ2-6, with 9 bases aligning to TRBD1. This CDR3 spans 16 amino acids. V shed 4 bases and J 1 base; nucleotides not matched to a gene: 5. Germline V CDR1 and CDR2: DFQATT, SNEGSKA (reference sequence). CDR3 residues: CSATGTGISGANVLTF. The CDR3 DNA is TGCAGTGCTACCGGGACAGGGATATCTGGGGCCAACGTCCTGACTTTC.

This clonotype occurred many times. This chain links TRBV15 with TRBJ2-7, with 9 bases lining up with TRBD2. After removal of 5 bases from V and 4 bases from J, the junction contained 6 bases not matched to a gene. The CDR3 is 14 amino acids. Looked up from germline, CDR1 is LNHNV and CDR2 is YYDKDF (reference sequence). The CDR3 loop is CATSGGLALYEQYF. CDR3 nucleotide sequence: TGTGCCACCAGCGGGGGACTAGCACTATACGAGCAGTACTTC.

This clonotype was recorded at least ten times. V usage is TRBV3-1 and J usage is TRBJ2-1, with a weak D call TRBD1 (7 bases). Trimming stripped 3 bases from V and 4 bases from J, with 13 bases between. Germline CDR1 and CDR2: LGHDT and YNNKEL (reference sequence). This CDR3 is built from 15 residues. CDR3 loop: CASSQGTAGYNEQFF. Here the CDR3 DNA reads TGTGCCAGCAGCCAGGGGACAGCGGGTTACAATGAGCAGTTCTTC.

The table lists this clonotype with many counts. V gene TRBV7-9 combines with J gene TRBJ1-5, with D maybe TRBD1 (6 bases). Trimming stripped 3 bases from V and 16 bases from J, with 22 bases between. CDR1 and CDR2 (germline): SEHNR, FQNEAQ (reference sequence). There are 14 residues in the CDR3. In nucleotides, the CDR3 is TGTGCCAGCAGCTTGCGTCGAAGGGGCCGACAGGTCCATTTT. Residues: CASSLRRRGRQVHF.

This clonotype was counted at least ten times. The V call is TRBV5-1, the J call TRBJ1-6; D unclear. V was clipped by 1 base and J by 5 bases, with 13 bases between them. The CDR3 runs to 16 residues. The germline CDR1 and CDR2 sequences are SGHRS and YFSETQ. CDR3 amino acids: CASSLFGQQDNSPLHF. CDR3 DNA: TGCGCCAGCAGCTTGTTTGGGCAGCAGGATAATTCACCCCTCCACTTT. The full variable domain, its missing parts supplied by reference TRBV5-1 and TRBJ1-6, is KAGVTQTPRYLIKTRGQQVTLSCSPISGHRSVSWYQQTPGQGLQFLFEYFSETQRNKGNFPGRFSGRQFSNSRSEMNVSTLELGDSALYLCASSLFGQQDNSPLHFGNGTRLTVT.

This clonotype was seen at least ten times. This chain links TRBV2 with TRBJ2-6; D unclear. Germline CDR1 SNHLY, CDR2 FYNNEI. This CDR3 has 16 amino acids. Trimming removed 4 bases from V and 0 bases from J, with 10 bases in between. The CDR3 protein is CASSAGSRSGANVLTF. The CDR3 DNA is TGTGCCAGCAGTGCGGGCAGCCGCTCTGGGGCCAACGTCCTGACTTTC.

Concerning this clonotype itself: A single base separates this from a much larger clone, so it may be a read error. The chain has TRBV6-1 and TRBJ1-5, with 7 nucleotides matching TRBD1. Looked up from germline, CDR1 is MNHNS and CDR2 is SASEGT. This CDR3 spans 16 amino acids. This CDR3 is CDSSGRSGGGNQPQHF. The CDR3, as DNA: TGTGACAGCAGCGGCAGGTCAGGGGGTGGCAATCAGCCCCAGCATTTT.

This clonotype has just a few counts. The chain joins TRBV20-1 to TRBJ1-3, with 9 bases matching TRBD1. CDR3 length: 15 amino acids. Germline V gene lookup returns CDR1 DFQATT and CDR2 SNEGSKA (reference sequence). The J segment lost 0 bases and the V segment lost 6 bases, leaving 6 bases of the junction unmatched. The CDR3 DNA is TGCAGTGCACCCGACAGGGGGACCTCTGGAAACACCATATATTTT. It is translated as CSAPDRGTSGNTIYF.

This clonotype was seen a few times. The J gene is TRBJ2-7, the V gene TRBV2, with 13 bases identical to TRBD2. This CDR3 comprises 15 residues. Trimming cost V 8 bases and J 2 bases; bases outside gene matches: 6. CDR1 and CDR2 from the germline V gene are SNHLY and FYNNEI. CDR3 region: CASGLAGERAYEQYF. DNA for the CDR3: TGTGCCAGCGGACTAGCGGGGGAAAGGGCCTACGAGCAGTACTTC.

This clonotype was seen repeatedly, ten times or more. The V and J genes are TRBV11-2 and TRBJ2-7; TRBD1 matches at 8 bases. In germline, CDR1 is SGHAT, CDR2 FQNNGV. The CDR3 has 13 residues. J lost 6 bases, V lost 5 bases, and 6 bases had no gene match. The CDR3 sequence is CASSTTGVGEQYV. The CDR3 bases are TGTGCCAGCAGCACGACAGGGGTAGGCGAGCAGTACGTC.